A selection of T cell receptor beta chains follows, all from one sample in a study of CD8+ T cells in alopecia areata. The assay was immunoSEQ multiplex PCR, and TCRdb's table has in-frame clones only and misses some. The data show about 150,000 clones, nearly 55% seen once. The sequencing here drew on CD8+ T cells sorted from blood, taken at week 4, from a patient treated with tofacitinib. The receptors come from a human donor with alopecia areata. CDR3s include the opening cysteine and the closing phenylalanine or tryptophan. Each record gives: J gene, clone size, V gene, D gene, CDR3 DNA, CDR3 protein. A D gene is named only where the DNA matches it firmly. Where a row states a size, it is once, few, many or the class of an expanded clone; other rows omit it.

>TRBJ1-3|NA|TRBV4-1|NA
TGCGCCAGCAGCCAAGAACCAGCGGACTCTGGAAACACCATATATTTT
CASSQEPADSGNTIYF
>TRBJ2-7|NA|TRBV29-1|TRBD2
TGCAGCGTTGAAGGCGGGGAGGGCTACGAGCAGTACTTC
CSVEGGEGYEQYF
>TRBJ2-1|few|TRBV7-9|NA
TGTGCCAGCACCCTAGGATCCGGGGATGAGCAGTTCTTC
CASTLGSGDEQFF
>TRBJ1-1|NA|TRBV30|NA
TGTGCCTGGAGGCCCAGGGGTGGGGGCACTGAAGCTTTCTTT
CAWRPRGGGTEAFF
>TRBJ1-2|few|TRBV9|NA
TGTGCCAGCAGCCCCCGCACCTTC
CASSPRTF
>TRBJ1-2|medium-sized|TRBV7-3|NA
TGTGCCAGCTCCCCCGTCGGGGGCGCTTATGGCTACACCTTC
CASSPVGGAYGYTF
>TRBJ1-1|NA|TRBV27|NA
TGTGCCAGCAGTTCCATGGGACAGAACACTGAAGCTTTCTTT
CASSSMGQNTEAFF
>TRBJ2-5|NA|TRBV27|TRBD1
TGTGCCAGCAGTTTACAATTGACAGGGGTGGAGACCCAGTACTTC
CASSLQLTGVETQYF
>TRBJ1-5|once|TRBV30|TRBD1
TGTGCCTCTGGGACAGAAAATAGCAATCAGCCCCAGCATTTT
CASGTENSNQPQHF
>TRBJ2-3|NA|TRBV14|NA
TGTGCCAGCAGCCCGAGGGGCACAGATACGCAGTATTTT
CASSPRGTDTQYF
>TRBJ2-7|few|TRBV18|NA
TGTGCCAGCTCACCACCGCAAGTCTACGAGCAGTACTTC
CASSPPQVYEQYF
>TRBJ1-5|NA|TRBV15|TRBD1
TGTGCCGCCAAGAGGACAGGTGGGGACAATCAGCCCCAGCATTTT
CAAKRTGGDNQPQHF
>TRBJ2-3|many|TRBV15|TRBD2
TGTGCCACCAGCAGAGGGACTAGCGGGGGGGCAGATACGCAGTATTTT
CATSRGTSGGADTQYF
>TRBJ2-7|NA|TRBV5-6|NA
TGTGCCAGCGGAGGTGACACTTCCTACGAGCAGTACTTC
CASGGDTSYEQYF
>TRBJ1-4|NA|TRBV2|NA
TGTGCCAGCAGTGAAGCGCCAGGGTCGACTGAAAAACTGTTTTTT
CASSEAPGSTEKLFF
>TRBJ2-7|NA|TRBV5-6|TRBD1
TGTGCCAGCAGCTGGGGGACAGGATCCTACGAGCAGTACTTC
CASSWGTGSYEQYF
>TRBJ2-5|NA|TRBV4-3|TRBD1
TGCGCCAGCAGCCAAGACTGGGGACAGGGAGAGACCCAGTACTTC
CASSQDWGQGETQYF
>TRBJ2-3|few|TRBV6-6|NA
TGTGCCAGCAGTTACTTCCGGGGGCGTTTAGATACGCAGTATTTT
CASSYFRGRLDTQYF
>TRBJ2-5|once|TRBV5-6|TRBD2
TGTGCCAGCAGCTTGGGGGGACTAGCTGCTTCAGAGACCCAGTACTTC
CASSLGGLAASETQYF
>TRBJ2-3|medium-sized|TRBV6-4|NA
TGTGCCAGCAGCGAGGAGGGGGCCACAGATACGCAGTATTTT
CASSEEGATDTQYF
>TRBJ2-2|few|TRBV5-6|NA
TGTGCCAGCAGCTTGGACTTCGGGGGCGCGAACACCGGGGAGCTGTTTTTT
CASSLDFGGANTGELFF
>TRBJ2-1|NA|TRBV5-1|NA
TGCGCCAGCGGGACAAATGCCTACAATGAGCAGTTCTTC
CASGTNAYNEQFF
>TRBJ1-2|NA|TRBV30|NA
TGTGCCTGGAGCGGACGGAATAACTATGGCTACACCTTC
CAWSGRNNYGYTF
>TRBJ1-6|NA|TRBV6-5|TRBD1
TGTGCCAGCAGTTACTCCGGGACAGGGGTCTCACCCCTCCACTTT
CASSYSGTGVSPLHF
>TRBJ1-5|NA|TRBV4-3|TRBD1
TGCGCCAGCAGCAAAGACAGGGTGTCAGCCCAGCATTTT
CASSKDRVSAQHF
>TRBJ2-7|once|TRBV29-1|NA
TGCAGCGGGACGGCAGGGGAATCCGAGCAGTACTTC
CSGTAGESEQYF
>TRBJ1-1|few|TRBV29-1|NA
TGCAGCGTTGAGGCTCCCCTCGGAGCTTTCTTT
CSVEAPLGAFF
>TRBJ1-5|NA|TRBV7-2|NA
TGTGCCAGCAGCTTCGGAGGGTATAGCAATCAGCCCCAGCATTTT
CASSFGGYSNQPQHF
>TRBJ2-3|few|TRBV11-2|NA
TGTGCCAGCAGCTTTGGCAGGGGCCGCACAGATACGCAGTATTTT
CASSFGRGRTDTQYF